This T cell receptor beta chain was recovered during a study of T cell clonality in common variable immunodeficiency. Study-level findings and limits: Fewer deletions and N-nucleotide insertions were reportedly seen in common variable immunodeficiency TCR beta sequences. Shared TCRbeta clones were fewer between CVID subjects than controls. What drives increased CVID clonality needs T cell subpopulation sequencing.

Blood samples were heparinized, roughly 5 to 9 ml per donor. Some clones are missing from TCRdb's copy, which holds only in-frame ones; the method was immunoSEQ multiplex PCR. The sample has some 13,000 clones, none seen only once. The CDR3 is 16 amino acids. Germline V gene lookup returns CDR1 SNHLY and CDR2 FYNNEI. The V and J ends lost 6 bases and 0 bases respectively, with 15 bases between them. This clone was found many times. The antigen remains undetermined. The DNA ends 3 residues before the CDR3 does, and the rest of the CDR3 is filled in from the germline J gene. Sequencing was done on a sample of peripheral blood mononuclear cells. The genes are TRBV2 and TRBJ2-1; TRBD2 might be the D (7 bases). This receptor was identified in a human donor with common variable immunodeficiency. CDR3 DNA, as far as it was read: TGTGCCAGCAGGAGGGGGGGCCCAAGCTCCTACAATGAG. It yields the protein CASRRGGPSSYNE. The CDR3 as a whole reads CASRRGGPSSYNEQFF.